Included here is one T cell receptor beta chain sequence, with context. This sample was taken from a study of blood T cell repertoires in COVID-19. Study-wide context: Acute-phase and convalescent COVID-19 samples originated in the United States, Italy and Spain. From T cells, B-cell-depleted T cells, or PBMCs came the material, which was cDNA or gDNA.

Trimming removed 4 bases at V and 6 bases at J, with 8 bases between. CDR1 ENHRY and CDR2 SYGVKD come from the germline V gene. The CDR3 extends over 12 amino acids. Original methodology: It was from reference gene primer amplification that nucleated cell counts were estimated. Some clones are missing from TCRdb's copy, which holds only in-frame ones; the method was immunoSEQ multiplex PCR. V and J calls and clone size are given by that table; D and trimming were obtained from the DNA. The sample consists of some 80,000 clones, roughly 80% of them appearing once. The clonotype was recovered from a human donor in a cohort sampled during active COVID-19. Sample: peripheral blood. The chain links TRBV10-3 to TRBJ2-3; D is unresolved. Written as DNA, the CDR3 is TGTGCCATCAGTGGCGTGAGCGATACGCAGTATTTT. Translated: CAISGVSDTQYF.